This T cell receptor (beta chain) was found in a study of shared clonotypes between healthy human individuals. Turning to the study itself: Sampling drew on donors who were a couple of women and a few men aged 18 to 49.

Method: immunoSEQ multiplex PCR; TCRdb's copy keeps in-frame clones and lacks some. The sample shows 450,000 to 500,000 clones, about 84% of them seen only once. Losses at the gene ends were 1 base for V and 4 bases for J; bases not matched to a gene: 8. The germline V gene encodes CDR1 SSHAT and CDR2 FNYEAQ (reference sequence). This CDR3 spans 16 amino acids. The chain has TRBV7-7 and TRBJ2-5, with 8 bases matching TRBD2. The specimen sequenced was PBMCs. The TCR sequence derives from a woman in her thirties or forties in good health. Some clones in this sample may be carry-over from other donors' samples. CDR3 DNA: TGTGCCAGCAGCTTAGGGACGGGGGGGCTGGTAGAGACCCAGTACTTC. It specifies CASSLGTGGLVETQYF.